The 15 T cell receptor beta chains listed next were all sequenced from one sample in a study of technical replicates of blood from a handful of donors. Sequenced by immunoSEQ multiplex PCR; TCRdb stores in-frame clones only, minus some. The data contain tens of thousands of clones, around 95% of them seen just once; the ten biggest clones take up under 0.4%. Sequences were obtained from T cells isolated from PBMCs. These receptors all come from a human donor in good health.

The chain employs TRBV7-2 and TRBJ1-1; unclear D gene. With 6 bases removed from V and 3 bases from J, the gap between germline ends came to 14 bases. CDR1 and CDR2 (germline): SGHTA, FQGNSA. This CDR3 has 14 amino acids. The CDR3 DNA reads TGTGCCAGCAGAGGGAGAGAGGACTACACTGAAGCTTTCTTT. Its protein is CASRGREDYTEAFF.

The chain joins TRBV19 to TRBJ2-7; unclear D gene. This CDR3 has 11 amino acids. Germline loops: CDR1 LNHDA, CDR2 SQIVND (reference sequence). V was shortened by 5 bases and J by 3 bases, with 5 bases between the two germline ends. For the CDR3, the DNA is TGTGCCAGTAGTCTAAACTACGAGCAGTACTTC. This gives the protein CASSLNYEQYF.

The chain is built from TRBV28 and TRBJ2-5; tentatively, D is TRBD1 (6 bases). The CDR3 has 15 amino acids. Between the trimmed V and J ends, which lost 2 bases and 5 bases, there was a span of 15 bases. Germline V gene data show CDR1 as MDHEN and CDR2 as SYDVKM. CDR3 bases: TGTGCCAGCAGTTTACAACAGGGTACCTGGGAGACCCAGTACTTC. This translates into CASSLQQGTWETQYF.

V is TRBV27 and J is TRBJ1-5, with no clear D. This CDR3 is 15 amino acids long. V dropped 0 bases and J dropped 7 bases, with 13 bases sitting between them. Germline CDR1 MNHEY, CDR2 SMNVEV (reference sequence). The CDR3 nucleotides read TGTGCCAGCAGTTTATCAGCGGGGTATGGGCAGCCCCAGCATTTT. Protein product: CASSLSAGYGQPQHF.

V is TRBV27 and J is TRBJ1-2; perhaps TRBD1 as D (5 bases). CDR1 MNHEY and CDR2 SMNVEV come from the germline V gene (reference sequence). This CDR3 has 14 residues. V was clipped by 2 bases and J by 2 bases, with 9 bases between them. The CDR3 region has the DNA TGTGCCAGCAGTTTAGGGGCAACCAACTATGGCTACACCTTC. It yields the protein CASSLGATNYGYTF.

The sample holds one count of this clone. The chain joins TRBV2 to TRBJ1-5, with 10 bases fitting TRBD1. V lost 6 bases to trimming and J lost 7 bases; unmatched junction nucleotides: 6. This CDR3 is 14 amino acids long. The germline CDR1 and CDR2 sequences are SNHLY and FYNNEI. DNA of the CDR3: TGTGCCAGCAGCCGGACAGGGGGGGACCAGCCCCAGCATTTT. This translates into CASSRTGGDQPQHF. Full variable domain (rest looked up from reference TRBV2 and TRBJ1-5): EPEVTQTPSHQVTQMGQEVILRCVPISNHLYFYWYRQILGQKVEFLVSFYNNEISEKSEIFDDQFSVERPDGSNFTLKIRSTKLEDSAMYFCASSRTGGDQPQHFGDGTRLSIL.

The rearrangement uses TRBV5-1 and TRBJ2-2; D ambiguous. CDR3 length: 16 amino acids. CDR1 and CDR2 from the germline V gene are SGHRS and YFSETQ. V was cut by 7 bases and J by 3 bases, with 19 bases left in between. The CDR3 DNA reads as TGCGCCAGCTATAGAGCCCTTACTAATGACACCGGGGAGCTGTTTTTT. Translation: CASYRALTNDTGELFF.

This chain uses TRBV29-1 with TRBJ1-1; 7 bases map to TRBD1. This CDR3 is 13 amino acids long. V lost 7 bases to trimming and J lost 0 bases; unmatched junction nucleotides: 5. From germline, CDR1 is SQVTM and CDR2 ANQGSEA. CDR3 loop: CSATTGMNTEAFF. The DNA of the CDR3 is TGCAGCGCAACGACAGGGATGAACACTGAAGCTTTCTTT.

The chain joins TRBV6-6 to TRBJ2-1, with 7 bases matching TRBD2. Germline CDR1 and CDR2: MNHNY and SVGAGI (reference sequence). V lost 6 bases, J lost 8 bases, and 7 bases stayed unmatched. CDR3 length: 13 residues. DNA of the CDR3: TGTGCCAGCAGCTCGACTAGCTTCGATGAGCAGTTCTTC. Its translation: CASSSTSFDEQFF.

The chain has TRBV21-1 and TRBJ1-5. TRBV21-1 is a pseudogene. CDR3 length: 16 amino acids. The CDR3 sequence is CASSVCNIESNQPQHF. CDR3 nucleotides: TGTGCCAGCAGCGTTTGTAATATTGAGAGCAATCAGCCCCAGCATTTT.

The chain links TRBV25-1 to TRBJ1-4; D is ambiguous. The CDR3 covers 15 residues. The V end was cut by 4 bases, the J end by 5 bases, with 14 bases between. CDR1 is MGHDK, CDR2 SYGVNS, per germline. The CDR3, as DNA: TGTGCCAGCAGTGCCCTGGGAGTAAGGAATGAAAAACTGTTTTTT. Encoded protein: CASSALGVRNEKLFF.

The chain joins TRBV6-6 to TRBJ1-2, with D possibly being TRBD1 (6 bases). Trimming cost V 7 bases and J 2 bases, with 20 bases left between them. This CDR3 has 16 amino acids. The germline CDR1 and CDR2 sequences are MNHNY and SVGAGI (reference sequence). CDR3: CASTRTVRGANYGYTF. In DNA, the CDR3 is TGTGCCAGCACCCGAACCGTTCGGGGGGCGAACTATGGCTACACCTTC.

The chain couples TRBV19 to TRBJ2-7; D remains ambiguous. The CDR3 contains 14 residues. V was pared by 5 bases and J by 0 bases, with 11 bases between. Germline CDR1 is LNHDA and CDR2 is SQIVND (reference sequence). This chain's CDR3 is CASSLDGFSYEQYF. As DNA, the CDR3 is TGTGCCAGTAGTCTCGACGGGTTCTCCTACGAGCAGTACTTC.

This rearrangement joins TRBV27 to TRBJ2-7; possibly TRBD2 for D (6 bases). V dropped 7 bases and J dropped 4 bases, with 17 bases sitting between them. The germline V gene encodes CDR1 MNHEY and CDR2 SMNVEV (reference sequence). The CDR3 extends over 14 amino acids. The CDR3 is CASTQAGPGYEQYF. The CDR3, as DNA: TGTGCCAGCACTCAAGCGGGCCCGGGTTACGAGCAGTACTTC.

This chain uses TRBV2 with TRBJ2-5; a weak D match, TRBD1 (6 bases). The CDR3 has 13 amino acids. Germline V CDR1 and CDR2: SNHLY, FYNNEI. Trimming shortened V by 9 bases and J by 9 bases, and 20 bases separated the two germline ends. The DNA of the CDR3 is TGTGCCAGTATTTGGACAGAGCCAAGGGCCCAGTACTTC. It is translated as CASIWTEPRAQYF.